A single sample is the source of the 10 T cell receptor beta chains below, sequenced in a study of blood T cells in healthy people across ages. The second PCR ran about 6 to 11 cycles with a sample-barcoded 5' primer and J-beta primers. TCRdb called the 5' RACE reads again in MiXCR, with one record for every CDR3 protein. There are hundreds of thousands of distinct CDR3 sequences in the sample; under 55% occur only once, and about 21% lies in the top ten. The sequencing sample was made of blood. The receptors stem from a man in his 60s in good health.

The CDR3 sequence: CASSGRPGMNTEAFF. The CDR3 DNA sequence: TGTGCCAGCAGCGGTAGGCCGGGCATGAACACTGAAGCTTTCTTT. This sequence joins TRBV9 and TRBJ1-1; D is uncertain. In germline, CDR1 is SGDLS, CDR2 YYNGEE. The CDR3 spans 15 residues. Trimming left V 3 bases short and J 0 bases short, with 12 bases between.

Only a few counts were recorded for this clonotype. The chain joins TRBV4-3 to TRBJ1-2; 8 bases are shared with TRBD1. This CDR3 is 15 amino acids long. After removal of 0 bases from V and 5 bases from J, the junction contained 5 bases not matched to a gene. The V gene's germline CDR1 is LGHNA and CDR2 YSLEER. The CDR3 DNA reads TGCGCCAGCAGCCAAGACCAGGGGGCTTCTTATGGCTACACCTTC. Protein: CASSQDQGASYGYTF.

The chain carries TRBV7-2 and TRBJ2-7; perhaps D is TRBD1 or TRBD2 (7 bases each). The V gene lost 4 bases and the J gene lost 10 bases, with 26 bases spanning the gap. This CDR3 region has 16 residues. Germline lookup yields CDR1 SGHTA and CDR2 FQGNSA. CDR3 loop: CASSSTFGGTQGGQYF. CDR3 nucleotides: TGTGCCAGCAGCTCAACCTTCGGGGGGACTCAGGGGGGCCAGTACTTC. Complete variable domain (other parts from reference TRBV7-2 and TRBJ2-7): GAGVSQSPSNKVTEKGKDVELRCDPISGHTALYWYRQSLGQGLEFLIYFQGNSAPDKSGLPSDRFSAERTGGSVSTLTIQRTQQEDSAVYLCASSSTFGGTQGGQYFGPGTRLTVT.

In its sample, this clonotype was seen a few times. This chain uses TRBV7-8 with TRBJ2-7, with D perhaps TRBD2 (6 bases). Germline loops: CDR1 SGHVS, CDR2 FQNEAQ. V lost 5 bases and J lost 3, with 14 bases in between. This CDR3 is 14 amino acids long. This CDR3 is CASSTPGVDYEQYF. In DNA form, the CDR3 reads TGTGCCAGCAGCACCCCGGGGGTAGACTACGAGCAGTACTTC.

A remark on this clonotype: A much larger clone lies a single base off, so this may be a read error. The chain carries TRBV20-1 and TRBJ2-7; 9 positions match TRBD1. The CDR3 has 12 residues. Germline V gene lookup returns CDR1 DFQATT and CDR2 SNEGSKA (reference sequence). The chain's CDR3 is CSASTGGYGQYF. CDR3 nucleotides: TGCAGTGCAAGTACAGGGGGCTACGGGCAGTACTTC.

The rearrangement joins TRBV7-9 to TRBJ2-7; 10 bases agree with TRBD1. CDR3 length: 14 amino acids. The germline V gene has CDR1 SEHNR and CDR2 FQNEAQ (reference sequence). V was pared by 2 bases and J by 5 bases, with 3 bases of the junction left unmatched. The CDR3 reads CASSLTGTGDEQYF. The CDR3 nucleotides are TGTGCCAGCAGCTTAACCGGGACAGGGGACGAGCAGTACTTC.

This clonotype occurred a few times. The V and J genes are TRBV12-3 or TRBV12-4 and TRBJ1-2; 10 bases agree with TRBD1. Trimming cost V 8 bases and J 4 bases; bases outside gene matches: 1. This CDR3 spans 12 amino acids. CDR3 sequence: CASRDRGYGYTF. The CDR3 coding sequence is TGTGCCAGCCGGGACAGGGGCTATGGCTACACCTTC.

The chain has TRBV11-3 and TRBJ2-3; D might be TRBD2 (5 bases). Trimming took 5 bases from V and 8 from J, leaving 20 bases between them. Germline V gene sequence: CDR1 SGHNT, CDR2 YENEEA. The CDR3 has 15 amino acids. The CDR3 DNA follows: TGTGCCAGCAGCCCCCGTGAGGGTCCATCGGGTACGCAGTATTTT. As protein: CASSPREGPSGTQYF. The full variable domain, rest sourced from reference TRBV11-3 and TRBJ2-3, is EAGVVQSPRYKIIEKKQPVAFWCNPISGHNTLYWYLQNLGQGPELLIRYENEEAVDDSQLPKDRFSAERLKGVDSTLKIQPAELGDSAVYLCASSPREGPSGTQYFGPGTRLTVL.

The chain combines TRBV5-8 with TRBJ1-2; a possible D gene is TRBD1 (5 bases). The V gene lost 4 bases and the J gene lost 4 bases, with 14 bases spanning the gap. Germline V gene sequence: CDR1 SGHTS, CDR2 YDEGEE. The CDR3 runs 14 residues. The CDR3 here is CASSGRGPLYGYTF. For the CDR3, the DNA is TGTGCCAGCAGCGGACGGGGACCTCTCTATGGCTACACCTTC.

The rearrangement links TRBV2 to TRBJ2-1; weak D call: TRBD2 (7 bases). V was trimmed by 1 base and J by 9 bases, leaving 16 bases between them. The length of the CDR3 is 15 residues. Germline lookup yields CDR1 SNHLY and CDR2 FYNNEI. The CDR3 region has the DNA TGTGCCAGCAGTGAAGGTGGGGGGGCCCCTACTGAGCAGTTCTTC. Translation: CASSEGGGAPTEQFF.